This is a list of T cell receptor beta chains from one sample in a study of blood T cell repertoires in COVID-19. Some clones are missing from TCRdb's copy, which holds only in-frame ones; the method was immunoSEQ multiplex PCR. The sample has roughly 150,000 clones, more than 70% seen once; the top ten hold about 5%. The sample consisted of peripheral blood. The receptors originated from a woman aged 50 to 65 with acute or convalescent COVID-19. CDR3s leave out the opening cysteine and the closing phenylalanine or tryptophan. The order of the fields is clone size, D gene, J gene, V gene, CDR3 protein. The D gene is left open where the match is weak. Size is stated for part of the rows, as once, few or many counts, or as a class when the clone is expanded.

clone_size: NA
d_call: TRBD1
j_call: TRBJ1-6
v_call: TRBV5-6
cdr3_aa: ASSFSPGQGGSPLH

clone_size: few
d_call: TRBD1
j_call: TRBJ2-3
v_call: TRBV5-4
cdr3_aa: ASSRWTGQDTQY

clone_size: NA
d_call: NA
j_call: TRBJ1-1
v_call: TRBV18
cdr3_aa: ASSSTRGDNTEAF

clone_size: NA
d_call: TRBD2
j_call: TRBJ2-3
v_call: TRBV18
cdr3_aa: ASSRTSGSVTDTQY

clone_size: NA
d_call: TRBD2
j_call: TRBJ2-1
v_call: TRBV6-6
cdr3_aa: ASSPGGAAEQF

clone_size: NA
d_call: TRBD1
j_call: TRBJ2-5
v_call: TRBV7-8
cdr3_aa: ASSFQGQQETQY

clone_size: NA
d_call: NA
j_call: TRBJ1-1
v_call: TRBV19
cdr3_aa: ASILAPDRTPVAF

clone_size: NA
d_call: TRBD2
j_call: TRBJ2-3
v_call: TRBV5-4
cdr3_aa: ASSPGGSGGPKRDTQY

clone_size: NA
d_call: TRBD1
j_call: TRBJ2-3
v_call: TRBV5-1
cdr3_aa: ASSLGQGVDTQY

clone_size: NA
d_call: NA
j_call: TRBJ1-5
v_call: TRBV28
cdr3_aa: ASSLLGGTSNQPQH

clone_size: NA
d_call: TRBD1
j_call: TRBJ1-3
v_call: TRBV4-1
cdr3_aa: ASSQETGVNTIY

clone_size: NA
d_call: NA
j_call: TRBJ1-6
v_call: TRBV7-2
cdr3_aa: ASSLPQGGNSPLH

clone_size: NA
d_call: TRBD1
j_call: TRBJ2-5
v_call: TRBV5-1
cdr3_aa: ASSFQGEETQY

clone_size: NA
d_call: TRBD1
j_call: TRBJ1-1
v_call: TRBV2
cdr3_aa: ASSDEQGHTEAF

clone_size: NA
d_call: NA
j_call: TRBJ2-1
v_call: TRBV3-1/TRBV3-2
cdr3_aa: ASSFEDYLKGEQF

clone_size: few
d_call: TRBD2
j_call: TRBJ2-1
v_call: TRBV4-2
cdr3_aa: ASSQGGGALDEQF

clone_size: NA
d_call: TRBD1
j_call: TRBJ1-2
v_call: TRBV2
cdr3_aa: ASRSGQGGRGYT

clone_size: few
d_call: NA
j_call: TRBJ1-4
v_call: TRBV4-3
cdr3_aa: ASMLRGAATNEKLF

clone_size: NA
d_call: TRBD1
j_call: TRBJ1-1
v_call: TRBV6-2/TRBV6-3
cdr3_aa: ASSPGDRVNTEAF

clone_size: NA
d_call: TRBD1
j_call: TRBJ2-3
v_call: TRBV7-9
cdr3_aa: ASSVQGVGTDTQY

clone_size: NA
d_call: TRBD1
j_call: TRBJ1-2
v_call: TRBV6-6
cdr3_aa: ASSLTRDRGLSSYGYT

clone_size: NA
d_call: NA
j_call: TRBJ1-2
v_call: TRBV6-2/TRBV6-3
cdr3_aa: ASSNGEGLGYT

clone_size: NA
d_call: NA
j_call: TRBJ2-1
v_call: TRBV7-2
cdr3_aa: ASSSEYRGNEQF

clone_size: NA
d_call: TRBD1
j_call: TRBJ1-6
v_call: TRBV6-2/TRBV6-3
cdr3_aa: ASSDRDRVNSPLH

clone_size: many
d_call: TRBD2
j_call: TRBJ2-1
v_call: TRBV10-3
cdr3_aa: AIKGGFTYNEQF

clone_size: NA
d_call: NA
j_call: TRBJ1-1
v_call: TRBV7-9
cdr3_aa: ASSLRQTENTEAF

clone_size: NA
d_call: NA
j_call: TRBJ1-4
v_call: TRBV30
cdr3_aa: AWRDHRTANEKLF

clone_size: NA
d_call: NA
j_call: TRBJ1-6
v_call: TRBV6-2/TRBV6-3
cdr3_aa: ASSYSRRGNSPLH

clone_size: NA
d_call: NA
j_call: TRBJ1-1
v_call: TRBV19
cdr3_aa: ASSPRENQNTEAF

clone_size: NA
d_call: TRBD2
j_call: TRBJ2-3
v_call: TRBV19
cdr3_aa: ASSSSSGSTDTQY

clone_size: NA
d_call: NA
j_call: TRBJ2-7
v_call: TRBV28
cdr3_aa: ASSSQQGDEQY

clone_size: NA
d_call: NA
j_call: TRBJ1-5
v_call: TRBV27
cdr3_aa: ASGRNSGGNQPQH